This T cell receptor beta chain was captured in a study of graft-versus-host responses after intestinal transplantation. Tissue from the graft was processed to free its intraepithelial and lamina propria lymphocytes. Data came from immunoSEQ multiplex PCR; TCRdb stores just in-frame clones and leaves some out. The sample lists approximately 17,000 clones; 70% to 85% were seen once. The V and J ends lost 1 base and 5 bases respectively, with 9 bases between them. Germline loops: CDR1 MNHNY, CDR2 SVGAGI (reference sequence). The length of the CDR3 is 14 residues. The V gene is TRBV6-6, the J gene TRBJ1-5; D ambiguous. The sequence was obtained from a human patient who received an intestinal transplant, so some T cells may come from the graft donor. The source was ileum tissue, collected 17 days after transplant. CDR3 protein: CASSYLNLDQPQHF. The CDR3 bases are TGTGCCAGCAGTTACTTAAATCTCGATCAGCCCCAGCATTTT.